The 17 T cell receptor beta chains below were found in one sample sequenced in a study of beta chain features in type 1 diabetes. Overall study findings and caveats: The study found moderately but significantly shorter TCRB CDR3s in all four CD4+ subsets of Type 1 diabetes patients.

As every portion of the isolated RNA was reverse transcribed, the sequencing read expressed TCRB transcripts. Data came from immunoSEQ multiplex PCR; TCRdb stores just in-frame clones and leaves some out. The data show approximately 260,000 clones, with approximately 25% seen just once and around 0.012% held by the top ten. These receptors are not linked to any known antigen. Source material: naive CD4+ T cells from blood. These receptors were taken from a young woman with type 1 diabetes.

In this sample, this clone turned up a few times. The CDR3 spells CSVGTSNLQYF. The CDR3 DNA follows: TGCAGCGTGGGGACTTCCAATCTTCAGTACTTC. The chain carries TRBV29-1 and TRBJ2-4; D is possibly TRBD2 (6 bases). This CDR3 spans 11 amino acids. Germline loops: CDR1 SQVTM, CDR2 ANQGSEA. V gave up 6 bases and J gave up 11 bases, with 14 bases separating them. The entire variable domain, with the rest obtained from reference TRBV29-1 and TRBJ2-4, is as follows: SAVISQKPSRDICQRGTSLTIQCQVDSQVTMMFWYRQQPGQSLTLIATANQGSEATYESGFVIDKFPISRPNLTFSTLTVSNMSPEDSSIYLCSVGTSNLQYFGAGTRLSVL.

A few counts support this clone. The chain uses TRBV15 and TRBJ2-1, with 8 nucleotides matching TRBD2. Germline CDR1 and CDR2: LNHNV and YYDKDF (reference sequence). The CDR3 has 16 residues. After removal of 0 bases from V and 1 base from J, the junction contained 2 bases not matched to a gene. CDR3 nucleotide sequence: TGTGCCACCAGCAGAGAACTAGCGGAGTCCTACAATGAGCAGTTCTTC. Protein sequence: CATSRELAESYNEQFF.

The chain carries TRBV9 and TRBJ2-5; 8 bases line up with TRBD1. Losses at the gene ends were 2 bases for V and 0 bases for J; bases not matched to a gene: 3. Germline-derived CDR1 and CDR2 are SGDLS and YYNGEE. CDR3 length equals 15 residues. CDR3 protein: CASSVGQAYQETQYF. CDR3 bases: TGTGCCAGCAGCGTGGGACAGGCGTACCAAGAGACCCAGTACTTC.

This clone was seen more than once but under ten times. The chain joins TRBV28 to TRBJ1-2, with 10 bases that match TRBD1. Germline CDR1 MDHEN, CDR2 SYDVKM. There are 15 residues in the CDR3. V trimming: 5 bases; J trimming: 3 bases; junction bases outside the gene matches: 6. The CDR3 spells CASSTGTGDHYGYTF. In DNA form, the CDR3 reads TGTGCCAGCAGTACAGGGACAGGGGACCACTATGGCTACACCTTC.

This clone was counted between two and nine times. This chain joins TRBV5-1 and TRBJ2-1; D call uncertain. Germline V gives CDR1 SGHRS, CDR2 YFSETQ. The germline V and J ends were trimmed by 4 bases and 0 bases, with 8 bases remaining between them. The length of the CDR3 is 14 residues. The CDR3: CASSTVSSYNEQFF. CDR3 DNA sequence: TGCGCCAGCAGCACCGTGAGCTCCTACAATGAGCAGTTCTTC.

There are a few counts of this clone. V gene TRBV7-9 combines with J gene TRBJ2-1, with 13 bases matching TRBD2. CDR3 length: 15 residues. Germline CDR1 reads SEHNR; CDR2 reads FQNEAQ (reference sequence). Trimming removed 7 bases from V and 8 bases from J; junction bases left unmatched: 8. The CDR3 reads CASTRGGLAGHEQFF. The CDR3 nucleotides are TGTGCCAGCACCCGAGGGGGACTAGCGGGACATGAGCAGTTCTTC.

This clone came up a few times. This chain connects TRBV5-1 to TRBJ2-3, with TRBD2 identical over 11 bases. Germline V gene data show CDR1 as SGHRS and CDR2 as YFSETQ. The V gene end was trimmed by 7 bases and the J gene end by 2 bases; junction bases not matched to a gene: 3. The CDR3 has 14 amino acids. Here the CDR3 DNA reads TGCGCCAGCGCGACTAGCGGGGTCACAGATACGCAGTATTTT. It yields the protein CASATSGVTDTQYF.

The chain carries TRBV23-1 and TRBJ2-2; TRBD1 matches 8 bases. TRBV23-1 is marked as an open reading frame, function uncertain. With 3 bases clipped from V and 6 bases from J, the junction kept 12 bases outside the gene matches. The CDR3 spans 17 residues. CDR3: CASSHGGRQGLPGELFF. The CDR3 nucleotides read TGCGCCAGCAGTCATGGTGGTCGACAGGGGTTACCCGGGGAGCTGTTTTTT.

The chain uses TRBV27 and TRBJ2-5; TRBD1 might be the D (7 bases). Germline CDR1 and CDR2: MNHEY and SMNVEV (reference sequence). V gave up 3 bases and J gave up 5 bases, with 13 bases separating them. There are 14 residues in the CDR3. Here the CDR3 reads CASSLRQGGETQYF. The CDR3, as DNA: TGTGCCAGCAGTTTGAGACAGGGAGGCGAGACCCAGTACTTC.

This clone has just a few counts. The chain joins TRBV7-3 to TRBJ2-5; 11 bases match TRBD2. V shed 4 bases, J shed 5 bases, and the junction held 9 bases outside the gene matches. Per germline, CDR1 SGHTA and CDR2 FQGTGA. The CDR3 loop spans 16 amino acids. Here the CDR3 DNA reads TGTGCCAGCAGCTCGGGATTAGCGGGAGGGAGGGAGACCCAGTACTTC. Translated, it gives CASSSGLAGGRETQYF.

This clone came up a few times. The gene calls are TRBV5-4 and TRBJ2-7; 10 bases match TRBD2. V trimming: 0 bases; J trimming: 7 bases; junction bases outside the gene matches: 7. The germline V gene has CDR1 SGHNT and CDR2 YYREEE (reference sequence). The CDR3 sequence is 15 residues long. The CDR3, as DNA: TGTGCCAGCAGCTTGGATCTAGCGGGAGTGGGGGAGCAGTACTTC. Translating it yields CASSLDLAGVGEQYF.

The chain carries TRBV29-1 and TRBJ2-3; 8 bases align to TRBD2. CDR3 length: 14 amino acids. Germline V gene data show CDR1 as SQVTM and CDR2 as ANQGSEA. V trimming: 4 bases; J trimming: 4 bases; junction bases outside the gene matches: 7. The CDR3 here is CSVAGGLAPDTQYF. As DNA, the CDR3 is TGCAGCGTTGCCGGAGGACTAGCCCCAGATACGCAGTATTTT.

The chain carries TRBV5-1 and TRBJ2-2; possibly TRBD2 for D (5 bases). Germline V gives CDR1 SGHRS, CDR2 YFSETQ. V was pared by 9 bases and J by 6 bases, with 18 bases between. The length of the CDR3 is 14 residues. The CDR3 region has the DNA TGCGCCACCACGTGGCGGGCGAGGTCCGGGGAGCTGTTTTTT. This sequence encodes CATTWRARSGELFF.

The chain links TRBV7-9 to TRBJ2-5; D perhaps matches TRBD2 (6 bases). V was clipped by 4 bases and J by 11 bases, with 20 bases between them. The length of the CDR3 is 14 residues. CDR1 and CDR2 from the germline V gene are SEHNR and FQNEAQ (reference sequence). The CDR3 coding sequence is TGTGCCAGCAGCTCCCGAAGGCGGGATGGGGAGCAGTACTTC. Translated, it gives CASSSRRRDGEQYF.

The rearrangement uses TRBV28 and TRBJ2-7; D is perhaps TRBD2 (5 bases). Germline V gene sequence: CDR1 MDHEN, CDR2 SYDVKM. This CDR3 comprises 13 residues. Trimming stripped 6 bases from V and 2 bases from J, with 11 bases between. The CDR3 sequence is CASSPGMAYEQYF. As DNA, the CDR3 is TGTGCCAGCAGCCCGGGAATGGCCTACGAGCAGTACTTC. The whole variable domain, filled in from reference TRBV28 and TRBJ2-7, reads DVKVTQSSRYLVKRTGEKVFLECVQDMDHENMFWYRQDPGLGLRLIYFSYDVKMKEKGDIPEGYSVSREKKERFSLILESASTNQTSMYLCASSPGMAYEQYFGPGTRLTVT.

The rearrangement joins TRBV10-3 to TRBJ2-1; no clear D gene. CDR1 and CDR2 from the germline V gene are ENHRY and SYGVKD. The CDR3 spans 12 residues. V was pared by 6 bases and J by 13 bases, with 16 bases between. CDR3 DNA: TGTGCCATCAGGCAAGCACAGAATCCCCAGTTCTTC. Translation gives CAIRQAQNPQFF.

V usage is TRBV7-9 and J usage is TRBJ2-3, with D unresolved. Trimming took off 6 bases at V and 4 bases at J, with 8 bases between the two ends. CDR3 length: 12 residues. Germline V gene lookup returns CDR1 SEHNR and CDR2 FQNEAQ (reference sequence). The CDR3 bases are TGTGCCAGCAGTCCCTCTCCAGATACGCAGTATTTT. Translating gives CASSPSPDTQYF.